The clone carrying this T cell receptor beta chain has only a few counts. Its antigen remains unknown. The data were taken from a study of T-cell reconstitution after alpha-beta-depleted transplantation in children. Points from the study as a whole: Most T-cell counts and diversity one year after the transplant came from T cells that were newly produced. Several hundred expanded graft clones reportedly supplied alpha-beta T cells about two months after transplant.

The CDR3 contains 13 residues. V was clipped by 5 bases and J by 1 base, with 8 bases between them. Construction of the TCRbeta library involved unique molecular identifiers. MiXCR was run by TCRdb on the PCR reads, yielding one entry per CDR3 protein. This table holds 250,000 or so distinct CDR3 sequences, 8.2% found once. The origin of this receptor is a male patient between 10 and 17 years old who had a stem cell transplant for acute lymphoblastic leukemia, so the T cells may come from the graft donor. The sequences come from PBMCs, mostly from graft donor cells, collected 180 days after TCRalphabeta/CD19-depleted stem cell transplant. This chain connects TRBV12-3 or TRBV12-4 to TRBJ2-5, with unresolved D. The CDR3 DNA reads TGTGCCAGCAGTCCTCGGCCCCAAGAGACCCAGTACTTC. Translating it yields CASSPRPQETQYF.